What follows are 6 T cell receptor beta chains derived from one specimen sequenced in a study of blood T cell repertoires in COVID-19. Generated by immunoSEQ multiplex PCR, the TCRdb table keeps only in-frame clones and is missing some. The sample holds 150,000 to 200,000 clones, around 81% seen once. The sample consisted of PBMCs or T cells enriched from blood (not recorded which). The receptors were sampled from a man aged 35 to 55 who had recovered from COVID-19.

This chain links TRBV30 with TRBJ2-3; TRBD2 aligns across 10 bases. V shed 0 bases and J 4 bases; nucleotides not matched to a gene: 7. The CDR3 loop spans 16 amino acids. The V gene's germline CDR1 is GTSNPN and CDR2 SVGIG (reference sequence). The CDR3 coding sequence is TGTGCCTGGAGTGTAGCGGGGGGGAGCGTTGCAGATACGCAGTATTTT. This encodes CAWSVAGGSVADTQYF.

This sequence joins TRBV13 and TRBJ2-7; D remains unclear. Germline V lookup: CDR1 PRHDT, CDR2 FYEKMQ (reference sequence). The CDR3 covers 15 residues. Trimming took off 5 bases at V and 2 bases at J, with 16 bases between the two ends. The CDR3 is CASSPSLDTPYEQYF. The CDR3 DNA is TGTGCCAGCAGCCCGTCCCTCGACACTCCCTACGAGCAGTACTTC. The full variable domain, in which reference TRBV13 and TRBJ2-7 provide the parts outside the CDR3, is AAGVIQSPRHLIKEKRETATLKCYPIPRHDTVYWYQQGPGQDPQFLISFYEKMQSDKGSIPDRFSAQQFSDYHSELNMSSLELGDSALYFCASSPSLDTPYEQYFGPGTRLTVT.

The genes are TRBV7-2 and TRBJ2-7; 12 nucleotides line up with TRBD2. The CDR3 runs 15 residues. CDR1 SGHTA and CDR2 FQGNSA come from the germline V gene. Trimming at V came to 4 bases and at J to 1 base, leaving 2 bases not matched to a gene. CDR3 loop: CASSSTSGGSYEQYF. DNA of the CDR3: TGTGCCAGCAGCTCAACTAGCGGGGGGTCCTACGAGCAGTACTTC.

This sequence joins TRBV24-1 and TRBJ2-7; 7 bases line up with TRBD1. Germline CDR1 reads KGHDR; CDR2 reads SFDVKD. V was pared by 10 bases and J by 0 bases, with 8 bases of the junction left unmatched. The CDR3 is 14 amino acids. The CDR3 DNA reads TGTGCCACTTCACTGGGACAGATCTCCTACGAGCAGTACGTC. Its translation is CATSLGQISYEQYV.

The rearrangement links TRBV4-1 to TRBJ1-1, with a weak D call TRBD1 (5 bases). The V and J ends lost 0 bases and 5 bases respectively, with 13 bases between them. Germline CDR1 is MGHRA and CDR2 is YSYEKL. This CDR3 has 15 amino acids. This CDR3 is CASSQELRAGTEAFF. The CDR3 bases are TGCGCCAGCAGCCAAGAACTCAGGGCGGGAACTGAAGCTTTCTTT.

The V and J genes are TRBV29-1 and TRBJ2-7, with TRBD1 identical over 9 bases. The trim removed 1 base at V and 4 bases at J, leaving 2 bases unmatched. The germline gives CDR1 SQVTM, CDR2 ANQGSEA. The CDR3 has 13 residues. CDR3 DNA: TGCAGCGTTGAAGGGGACAGGGAATACGAGCAGTACTTC. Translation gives CSVEGDREYEQYF.